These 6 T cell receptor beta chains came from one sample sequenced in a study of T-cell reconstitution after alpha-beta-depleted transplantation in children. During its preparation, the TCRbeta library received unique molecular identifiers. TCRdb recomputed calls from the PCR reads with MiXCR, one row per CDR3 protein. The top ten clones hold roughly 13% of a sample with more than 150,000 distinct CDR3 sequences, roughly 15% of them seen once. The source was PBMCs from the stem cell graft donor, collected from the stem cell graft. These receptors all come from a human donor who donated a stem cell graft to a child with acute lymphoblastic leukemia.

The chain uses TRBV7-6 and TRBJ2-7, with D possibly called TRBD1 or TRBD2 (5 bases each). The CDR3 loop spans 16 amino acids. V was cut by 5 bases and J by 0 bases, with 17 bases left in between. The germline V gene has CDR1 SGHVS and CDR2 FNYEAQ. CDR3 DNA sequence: TGTGCCAGCAGCCGAGGGACCTCACCCGGCTCCTACGAGCAGTACTTC. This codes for CASSRGTSPGSYEQYF.

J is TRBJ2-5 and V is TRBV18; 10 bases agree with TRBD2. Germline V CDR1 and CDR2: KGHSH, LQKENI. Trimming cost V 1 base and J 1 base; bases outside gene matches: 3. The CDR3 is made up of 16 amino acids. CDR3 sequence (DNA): TGTGCCAGCTCACCACGGGCTAGCGGGGGCCAAGAGACCCAGTACTTC. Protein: CASSPRASGGQETQYF.

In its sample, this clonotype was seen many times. The chain's CDR3 is CASSQPHTSAYEQFF. CDR3 in DNA: TGCGCCAGCAGCCAACCACACACTAGCGCATATGAGCAGTTCTTC. This chain connects TRBV4-1 to TRBJ2-1; TRBD2 matches 7 bases. V was clipped by 2 bases and J by 8 bases; unmatched bases: 9. This CDR3 contains 15 residues. Looked up from germline, CDR1 is MGHRA and CDR2 is YSYEKL.

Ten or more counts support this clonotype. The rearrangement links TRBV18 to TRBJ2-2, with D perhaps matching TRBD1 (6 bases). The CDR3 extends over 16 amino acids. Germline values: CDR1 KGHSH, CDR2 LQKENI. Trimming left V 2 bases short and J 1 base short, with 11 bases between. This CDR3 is CASSPAGTKNTGELFF. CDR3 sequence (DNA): TGTGCCAGCTCACCAGCCGGGACAAAGAACACCGGGGAGCTGTTTTTT.

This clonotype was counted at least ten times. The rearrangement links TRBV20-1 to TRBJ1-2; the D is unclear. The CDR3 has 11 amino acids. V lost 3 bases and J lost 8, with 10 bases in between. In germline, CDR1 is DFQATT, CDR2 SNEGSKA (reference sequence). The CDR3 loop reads CSARLGSGYTF. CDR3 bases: TGCAGTGCTAGGTTGGGGTCCGGCTACACCTTC.

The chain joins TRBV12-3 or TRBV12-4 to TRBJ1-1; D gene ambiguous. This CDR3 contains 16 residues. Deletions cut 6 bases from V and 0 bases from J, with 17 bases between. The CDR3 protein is CASRQSNSLLNTEAFF. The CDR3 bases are TGTGCCAGCAGGCAGTCAAACAGCCTGTTGAACACTGAAGCTTTCTTT.